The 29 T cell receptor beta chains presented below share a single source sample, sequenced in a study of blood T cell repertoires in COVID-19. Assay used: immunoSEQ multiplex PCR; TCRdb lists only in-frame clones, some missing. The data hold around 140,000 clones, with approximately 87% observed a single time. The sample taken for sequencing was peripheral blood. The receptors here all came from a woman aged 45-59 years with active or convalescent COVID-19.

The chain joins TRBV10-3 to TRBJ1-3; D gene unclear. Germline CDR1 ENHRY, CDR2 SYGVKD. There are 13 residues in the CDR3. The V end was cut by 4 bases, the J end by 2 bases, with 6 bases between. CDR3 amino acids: CAISGSAGNTIYF. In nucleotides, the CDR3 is TGTGCCATCAGTGGTTCGGCTGGAAACACCATATATTTT.

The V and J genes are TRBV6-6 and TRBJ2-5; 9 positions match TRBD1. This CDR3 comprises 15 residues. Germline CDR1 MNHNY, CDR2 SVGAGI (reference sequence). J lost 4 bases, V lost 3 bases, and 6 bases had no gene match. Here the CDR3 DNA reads TGTGCCAGCAGTTATGGGACAGGGATTGGAGAGACCCAGTACTTC. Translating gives CASSYGTGIGETQYF.

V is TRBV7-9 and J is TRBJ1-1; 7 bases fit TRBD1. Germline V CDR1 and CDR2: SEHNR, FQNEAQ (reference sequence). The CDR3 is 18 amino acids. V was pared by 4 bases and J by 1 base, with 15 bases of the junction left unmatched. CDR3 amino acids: CASSSNRGGSTRNTEAFF. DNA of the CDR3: TGTGCCAGCAGCTCCAACCGAGGGGGCTCCACTAGGAACACTGAAGCTTTCTTT.

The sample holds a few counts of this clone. This CDR3 is CASSRGLAGGIYEQYF. Written as DNA, the CDR3 is TGTGCCAGCAGTCGCGGACTAGCGGGAGGAATCTACGAGCAGTACTTC. The J gene is TRBJ2-7, the V gene TRBV27, with 14 positions matching TRBD2. J lost 3 bases, V lost 5 bases, and 6 bases had no gene match. Germline-derived CDR1 and CDR2 are MNHEY and SMNVEV (reference sequence). CDR3 length equals 16 residues.

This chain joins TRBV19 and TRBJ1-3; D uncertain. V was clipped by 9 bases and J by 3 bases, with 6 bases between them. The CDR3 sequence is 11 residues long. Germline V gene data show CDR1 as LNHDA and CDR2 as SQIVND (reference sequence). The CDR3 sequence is CASQIGNTIYF. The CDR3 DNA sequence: TGTGCCAGCCAAATTGGAAACACCATATATTTT.

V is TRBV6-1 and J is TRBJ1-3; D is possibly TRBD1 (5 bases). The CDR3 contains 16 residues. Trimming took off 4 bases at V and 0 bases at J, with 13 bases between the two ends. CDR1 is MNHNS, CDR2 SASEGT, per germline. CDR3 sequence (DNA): TGTGCCAGCAGTGCCCACAGCGGGGGCTCTGGAAACACCATATATTTT. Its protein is CASSAHSGGSGNTIYF.

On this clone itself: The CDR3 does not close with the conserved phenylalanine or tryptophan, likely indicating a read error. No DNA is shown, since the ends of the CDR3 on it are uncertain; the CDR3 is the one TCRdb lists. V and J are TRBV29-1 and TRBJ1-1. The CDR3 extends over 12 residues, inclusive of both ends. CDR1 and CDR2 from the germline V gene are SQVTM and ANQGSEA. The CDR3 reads CSVEEGGGGLKL.

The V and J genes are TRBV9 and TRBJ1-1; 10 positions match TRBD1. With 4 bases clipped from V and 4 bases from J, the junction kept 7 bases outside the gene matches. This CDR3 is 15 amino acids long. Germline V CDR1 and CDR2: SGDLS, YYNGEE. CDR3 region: CASSKRTGGSTEAFF. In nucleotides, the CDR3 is TGTGCCAGCAGCAAACGGACAGGGGGAAGCACTGAAGCTTTCTTT.

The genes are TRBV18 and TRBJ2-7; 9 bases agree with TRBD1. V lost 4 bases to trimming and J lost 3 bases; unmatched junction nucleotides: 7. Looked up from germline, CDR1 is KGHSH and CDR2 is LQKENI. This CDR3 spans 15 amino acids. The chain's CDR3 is CASSQTGTGIYEQYF. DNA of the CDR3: TGTGCCAGCTCACAAACCGGGACAGGGATCTACGAGCAGTACTTC.

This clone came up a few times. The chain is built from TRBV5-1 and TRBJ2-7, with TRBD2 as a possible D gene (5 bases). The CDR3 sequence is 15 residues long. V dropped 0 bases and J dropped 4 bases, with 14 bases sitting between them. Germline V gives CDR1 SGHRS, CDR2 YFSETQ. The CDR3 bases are TGCGCCAGCAGCTTGGAGGGTGGGAGCCTTTACGAGCAGTACTTC. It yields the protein CASSLEGGSLYEQYF.

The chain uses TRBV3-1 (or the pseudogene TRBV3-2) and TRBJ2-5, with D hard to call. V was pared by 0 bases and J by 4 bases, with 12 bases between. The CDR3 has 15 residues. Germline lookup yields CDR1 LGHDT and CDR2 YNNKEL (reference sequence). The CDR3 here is CASSQDLRHGETQYF. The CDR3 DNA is TGTGCCAGCAGCCAAGATCTCAGGCACGGAGAGACCCAGTACTTC.

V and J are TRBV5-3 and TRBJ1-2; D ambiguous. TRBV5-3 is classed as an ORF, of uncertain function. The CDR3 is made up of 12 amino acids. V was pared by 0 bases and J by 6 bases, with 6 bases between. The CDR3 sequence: CARSLGSDGYTF. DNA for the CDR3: TGTGCCAGAAGCTTGGGATCGGATGGCTACACCTTC.

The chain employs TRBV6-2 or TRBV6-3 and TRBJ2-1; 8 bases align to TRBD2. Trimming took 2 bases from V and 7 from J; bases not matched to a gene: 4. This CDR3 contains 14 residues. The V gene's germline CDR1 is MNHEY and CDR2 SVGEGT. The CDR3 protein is CASSYQREWNEQFF. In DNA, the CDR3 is TGTGCCAGCAGTTACCAGCGGGAGTGGAATGAGCAGTTCTTC.

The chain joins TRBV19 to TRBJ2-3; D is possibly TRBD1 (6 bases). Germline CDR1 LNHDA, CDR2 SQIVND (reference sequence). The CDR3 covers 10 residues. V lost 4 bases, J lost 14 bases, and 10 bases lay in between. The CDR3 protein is CASSTDRMYF. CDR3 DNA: TGTGCCAGTAGTACGGACAGAATGTATTTT.

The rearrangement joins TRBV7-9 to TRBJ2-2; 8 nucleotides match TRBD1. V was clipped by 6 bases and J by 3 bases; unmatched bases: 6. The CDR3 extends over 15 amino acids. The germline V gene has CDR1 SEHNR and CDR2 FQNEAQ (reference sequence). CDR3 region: CASRYAGGDTGELFF. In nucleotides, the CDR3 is TGTGCCAGCAGATATGCAGGGGGCGACACCGGGGAGCTGTTTTTT.

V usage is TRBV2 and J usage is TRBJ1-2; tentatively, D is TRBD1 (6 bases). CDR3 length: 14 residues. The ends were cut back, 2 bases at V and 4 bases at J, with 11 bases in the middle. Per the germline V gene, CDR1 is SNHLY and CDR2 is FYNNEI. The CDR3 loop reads CASSEKGGIYGYTF. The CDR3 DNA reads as TGTGCCAGCAGTGAAAAGGGGGGGATCTATGGCTACACCTTC.

CDR3 in DNA: TGTGCCAGCACCGGATTGGGACTAGTATACAATGAGCAGTTCTTC. Protein: CASTGLGLVYNEQFF. The rearrangement links TRBV27 to TRBJ2-1; TRBD2 agrees at 8 bases. CDR3 size: 15 residues. Trimming removed 7 bases from V and 4 bases from J; junction bases left unmatched: 9. Per germline, CDR1 MNHEY and CDR2 SMNVEV (reference sequence).

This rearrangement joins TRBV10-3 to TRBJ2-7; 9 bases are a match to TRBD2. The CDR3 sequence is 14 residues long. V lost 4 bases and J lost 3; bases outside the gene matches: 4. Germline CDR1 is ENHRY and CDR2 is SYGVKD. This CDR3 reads CAISASGAHYEQYF. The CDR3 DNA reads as TGTGCCATCAGTGCTAGCGGGGCACACTACGAGCAGTACTTC.

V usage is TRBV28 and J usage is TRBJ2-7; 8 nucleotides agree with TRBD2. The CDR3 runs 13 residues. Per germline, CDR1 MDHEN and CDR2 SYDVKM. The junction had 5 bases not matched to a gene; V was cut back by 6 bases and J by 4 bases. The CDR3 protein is CASRSSGRYEQYF. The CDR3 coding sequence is TGTGCCAGCAGATCCAGCGGGAGATACGAGCAGTACTTC. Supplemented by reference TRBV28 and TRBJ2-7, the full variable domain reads DVKVTQSSRYLVKRTGEKVFLECVQDMDHENMFWYRQDPGLGLRLIYFSYDVKMKEKGDIPEGYSVSREKKERFSLILESASTNQTSMYLCASRSSGRYEQYFGPGTRLTVT.

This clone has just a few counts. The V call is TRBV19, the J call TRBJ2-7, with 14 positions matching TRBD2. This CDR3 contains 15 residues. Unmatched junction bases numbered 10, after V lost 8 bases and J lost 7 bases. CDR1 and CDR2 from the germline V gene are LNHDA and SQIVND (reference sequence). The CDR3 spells CASRRGTSGSREQYF. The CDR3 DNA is TGTGCCAGTCGGCGGGGGACTAGCGGGAGCAGGGAGCAGTACTTC.

The CDR3 nucleotides read TGTGCCAGCAGCCAAGCGGCGGGATTTGAAGCTTTCTTT. Residues: CASSQAAGFEAFF. The V and J genes are TRBV4-2 and TRBJ1-1; no reliable D call. With 1 base removed from V and 7 bases from J, the gap between germline ends came to 10 bases. The germline V gene encodes CDR1 LGHNA and CDR2 YNFKEQ. The length of the CDR3 is 13 residues.

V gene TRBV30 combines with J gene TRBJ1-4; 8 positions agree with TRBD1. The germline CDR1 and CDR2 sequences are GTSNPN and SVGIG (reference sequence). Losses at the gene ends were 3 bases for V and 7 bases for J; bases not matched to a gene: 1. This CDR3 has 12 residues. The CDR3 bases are TGTGCCTGGAGCGGACAGGGTGAAAAACTGTTTTTT. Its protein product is CAWSGQGEKLFF.

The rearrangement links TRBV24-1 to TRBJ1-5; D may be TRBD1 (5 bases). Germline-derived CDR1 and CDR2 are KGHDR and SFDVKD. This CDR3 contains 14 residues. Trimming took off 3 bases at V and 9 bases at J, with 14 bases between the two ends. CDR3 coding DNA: TGTGCCACCAGTGATGGAGGGGCGTCTGGGCCCCAGCATTTT. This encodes CATSDGGASGPQHF.

The CDR3: CASTRQGARNYGYTF. The CDR3 DNA reads TGTGCCAGCACCCGACAGGGGGCGAGGAACTATGGCTACACCTTC. The chain employs TRBV6-5 and TRBJ1-2; 10 bases are shared with TRBD1. This CDR3 is built from 15 residues. The V gene end was trimmed by 7 bases and the J gene end by 2 bases; junction bases not matched to a gene: 7. Germline values: CDR1 MNHEY, CDR2 SVGAGI.

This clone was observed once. The CDR3 reads CASSMNSYEQYF. In DNA form, the CDR3 reads TGTGCCAGCAGTATGAACAGCTACGAGCAGTACTTC. The rearrangement joins TRBV12-3 or TRBV12-4 to TRBJ2-7; D is ambiguous. The V and J ends lost 5 bases and 3 bases respectively, with 8 bases between them. This CDR3 has 12 residues.

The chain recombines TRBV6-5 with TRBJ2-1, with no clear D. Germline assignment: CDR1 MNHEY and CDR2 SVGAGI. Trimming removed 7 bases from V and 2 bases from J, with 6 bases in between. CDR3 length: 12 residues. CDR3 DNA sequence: TGTGCCAGCACCGGAGCCTACAATGAGCAGTTCTTC. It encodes CASTGAYNEQFF.

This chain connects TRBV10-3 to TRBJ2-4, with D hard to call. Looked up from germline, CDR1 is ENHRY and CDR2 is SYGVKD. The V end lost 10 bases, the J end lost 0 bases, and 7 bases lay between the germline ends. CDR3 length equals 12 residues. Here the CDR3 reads CATGEAKNIQYF. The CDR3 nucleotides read TGTGCCACCGGAGAAGCCAAAAACATTCAGTACTTC.

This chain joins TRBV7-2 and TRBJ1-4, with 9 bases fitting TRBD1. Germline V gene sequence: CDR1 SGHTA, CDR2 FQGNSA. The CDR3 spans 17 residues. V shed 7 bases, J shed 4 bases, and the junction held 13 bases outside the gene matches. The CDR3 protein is CASTPGGQGFLNEKLFF. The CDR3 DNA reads TGTGCCAGCACCCCGGGGGGACAGGGTTTCCTTAATGAAAAACTGTTTTTT. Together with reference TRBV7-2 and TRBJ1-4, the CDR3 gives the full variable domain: GAGVSQSPSNKVTEKGKDVELRCDPISGHTALYWYRQSLGQGLEFLIYFQGNSAPDKSGLPSDRFSAERTGGSVSTLTIQRTQQEDSAVYLCASTPGGQGFLNEKLFFGSGTQLSVL.

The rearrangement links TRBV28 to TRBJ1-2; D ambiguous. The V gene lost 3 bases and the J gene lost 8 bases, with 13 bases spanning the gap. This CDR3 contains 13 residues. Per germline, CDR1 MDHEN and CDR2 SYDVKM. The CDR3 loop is CASSFTNSGGYTF. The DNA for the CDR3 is TGTGCCAGCAGTTTTACCAATTCGGGGGGCTACACCTTC.